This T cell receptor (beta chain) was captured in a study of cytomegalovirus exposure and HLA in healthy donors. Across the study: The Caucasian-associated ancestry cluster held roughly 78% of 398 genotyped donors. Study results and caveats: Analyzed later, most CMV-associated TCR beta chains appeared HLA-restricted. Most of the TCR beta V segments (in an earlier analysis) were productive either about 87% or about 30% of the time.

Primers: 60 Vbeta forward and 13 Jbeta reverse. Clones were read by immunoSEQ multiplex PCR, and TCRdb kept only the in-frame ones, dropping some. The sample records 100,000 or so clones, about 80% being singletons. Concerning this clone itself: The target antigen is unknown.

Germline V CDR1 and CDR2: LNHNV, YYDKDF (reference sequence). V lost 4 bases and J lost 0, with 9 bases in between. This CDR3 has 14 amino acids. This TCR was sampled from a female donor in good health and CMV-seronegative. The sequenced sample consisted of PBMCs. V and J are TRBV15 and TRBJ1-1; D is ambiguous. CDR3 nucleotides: TGTGCCACCAGCATCCGAACGGTGAACACTGAAGCTTTCTTT. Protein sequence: CATSIRTVNTEAFF.